This passage covers 17 T cell receptor beta chains from one sample sequenced in a study of cytomegalovirus exposure and HLA in healthy donors. A multiplex PCR was run with 60 Vbeta primers and 13 Jbeta primers. Libraries were prepared by immunoSEQ multiplex PCR; TCRdb keeps only in-frame clonotypes and omits some of them. The table includes under 200,000 clones, over 75% detected once. The specimen was PBMCs. These receptors were taken from a woman in her forties or fifties in good health and CMV-seronegative.

The CDR3: CASSYSQGAHNEQFF. The CDR3 nucleotides read TGTGCCAGCAGTTACTCACAGGGGGCGCATAATGAGCAGTTCTTC. This rearrangement joins TRBV6-6 to TRBJ2-1; 9 bases align to TRBD1. Germline V gives CDR1 MNHNY, CDR2 SVGAGI (reference sequence). This CDR3 is built from 15 residues. J was trimmed by 7 bases and V by 0 bases; bases with no gene match: 4.

In nucleotides, the CDR3 is TGCGCCAGCAGCTACACACAGGTGACCGGGGAGCTGTTTTTT. This gives the protein CASSYTQVTGELFF. The V gene is TRBV5-1, the J gene TRBJ2-2; a weak D match, TRBD1 (5 bases). Germline V gene lookup returns CDR1 SGHRS and CDR2 YFSETQ. This CDR3 is 14 amino acids long. Trimming stripped 3 bases from V and 5 bases from J, with 11 bases between.

This chain connects TRBV5-6 to TRBJ1-5; TRBD1 is a possible D gene (6 bases). V was cut by 0 bases and J by 7 bases, with 14 bases left in between. This CDR3 has 15 residues. Germline-derived CDR1 and CDR2 are SGHDT and YYEEEE. The chain's CDR3 is CASSLGTEGRQPQHF. Here the CDR3 DNA reads TGTGCCAGCAGCTTGGGGACAGAGGGGCGGCAGCCCCAGCATTTT.

The rearrangement uses TRBV2 and TRBJ2-2; possible D gene TRBD2, 6 bases. The CDR3 is 14 residues long. V was shortened by 4 bases and J by 6 bases, with 12 bases between the two germline ends. The germline CDR1 and CDR2 sequences are SNHLY and FYNNEI. The CDR3 sequence: CASSGGRGPGELFF. The DNA of the CDR3 is TGTGCCAGCAGTGGCGGGCGGGGCCCCGGGGAGCTGTTTTTT. The whole variable domain, remainder taken from reference TRBV2 and TRBJ2-2, is EPEVTQTPSHQVTQMGQEVILRCVPISNHLYFYWYRQILGQKVEFLVSFYNNEISEKSEIFDDQFSVERPDGSNFTLKIRSTKLEDSAMYFCASSGGRGPGELFFGEGSRLTVL.

In this sample, this clone turned up a few times. The chain uses TRBV13 and TRBJ2-1; a weak D match, TRBD2 (5 bases). This CDR3 is built from 15 residues. The germline V gene has CDR1 PRHDT and CDR2 FYEKMQ (reference sequence). V gave up 8 bases and J gave up 4 bases, with 18 bases separating them. The CDR3 spells CASGLLGELYNEQFF. CDR3 coding DNA: TGTGCCAGCGGGCTTTTGGGAGAATTATACAATGAGCAGTTCTTC.

The chain recombines TRBV9 with TRBJ1-1; 8 nucleotides align to TRBD1. Germline CDR1 reads SGDLS; CDR2 reads YYNGEE. The J segment lost 11 bases and the V segment lost 0 bases, leaving 6 bases of the junction unmatched. The CDR3 length is 13 residues. CDR3: CASSVADRVEAFF. CDR3 sequence (DNA): TGTGCCAGCAGCGTAGCGGACAGGGTTGAGGCTTTCTTT.

The chain joins TRBV19 to TRBJ2-7, with D possibly TRBD1 on 6 matching bases. In germline, CDR1 is LNHDA, CDR2 SQIVND (reference sequence). The CDR3 contains 16 residues. Trimming pared 5 bases from V and 1 base from J, leaving 18 bases between. The CDR3 bases are TGTGCCAGTAGTCAAAACTCGAGGGACAAATCCTACGAGCAGTACTTC. Amino acid sequence: CASSQNSRDKSYEQYF.

The chain joins TRBV19 to TRBJ1-1; D remains unclear. The V end was cut by 1 base, the J end by 0 bases, with 3 bases between. This CDR3 is 13 amino acids long. Per germline, CDR1 LNHDA and CDR2 SQIVND (reference sequence). The CDR3 here is CASSIAMNTEAFF. As DNA, the CDR3 is TGTGCCAGTAGTATAGCAATGAACACTGAAGCTTTCTTT.

The J gene is TRBJ1-1, the V gene TRBV28; TRBD1 matches 9 bases. The junction had 11 bases not matched to a gene; V was cut back by 3 bases and J by 3 bases. CDR1 MDHEN and CDR2 SYDVKM come from the germline V gene. This CDR3 is built from 17 residues. CDR3 DNA: TGTGCCAGCAGTTTTCCACAGGGGGCAATAAGGTACACTGAAGCTTTCTTT. This codes for CASSFPQGAIRYTEAFF.

The chain links TRBV7-8 to TRBJ2-1; no clear D gene. The V gene lost 4 bases and the J gene lost 8 bases, with 18 bases spanning the gap. Germline V gene sequence: CDR1 SGHVS, CDR2 FQNEAQ. CDR3 length: 15 residues. The CDR3 nucleotides are TGTGCCAGCAGCTACGGAGCTCGGCTCGGATATGAGCAGTTCTTC. It translates to CASSYGARLGYEQFF.

This chain uses TRBV9 with TRBJ1-1; 8 bases line up with TRBD1. Losses at the gene ends were 4 bases for V and 4 bases for J; bases not matched to a gene: 6. The CDR3 totals 14 residues. CDR1 and CDR2 (germline): SGDLS, YYNGEE. In DNA form, the CDR3 reads TGTGCCAGCAGCCCCTGGCAGGGGGCCACTGAAGCTTTCTTT. Translating gives CASSPWQGATEAFF.

CDR3 residues: CASSFMKGLNTEAFF. The CDR3 DNA is TGCGCCAGCAGCTTCATGAAGGGACTAAACACTGAAGCTTTCTTT. The chain combines TRBV5-1 with TRBJ1-1, with D tentatively TRBD1 (5 bases). Germline V gene data show CDR1 as SGHRS and CDR2 as YFSETQ. The ends were cut back, 2 bases at V and 2 bases at J, with 13 bases in the middle. There are 15 residues in the CDR3.

This clone showed up just a few times. This chain links TRBV7-2 with TRBJ2-1; 10 positions match TRBD2. Losses at the gene ends were 7 bases for V and 1 base for J; bases not matched to a gene: 4. CDR3 length: 15 residues. CDR1 SGHTA and CDR2 FQGNSA come from the germline V gene. The CDR3 protein is CASMYSGGSYNEQFF. The DNA of the CDR3 is TGTGCCAGCATGTATAGCGGGGGGTCCTACAATGAGCAGTTCTTC.

The chain carries TRBV9 and TRBJ1-2, with 7 nucleotides matching TRBD1. The V segment lost 1 base and the J segment 7 bases; nucleotides outside the gene matches: 4. The V gene's germline CDR1 is SGDLS and CDR2 YYNGEE. This CDR3 spans 13 amino acids. The CDR3 bases are TGTGCCAGCAGCGTACCAGGGGGTAGTGGCTACACCTTC. It codes for CASSVPGGSGYTF.

The chain links TRBV4-2 to TRBJ2-5; 12 bases are a match to TRBD2. The V gene's germline CDR1 is LGHNA and CDR2 YNFKEQ. The CDR3 is 15 amino acids. V lost 4 bases, J lost 4 bases, and 4 bases stayed unmatched. CDR3 DNA: TGTGCCAGCAGCCTCGGACTAGCGGGATCAGAGACCCAGTACTTC. This encodes CASSLGLAGSETQYF.

The rearrangement uses TRBV5-1 and TRBJ2-1, with D tentatively TRBD2 (5 bases). This CDR3 is built from 17 residues. V was trimmed by 0 bases and J by 0 bases, leaving 13 bases between them. Per the germline V gene, CDR1 is SGHRS and CDR2 is YFSETQ. In DNA, the CDR3 is TGCGCCAGCAGCTTGGGCGGGTCGAAGAGCTCCTACAATGAGCAGTTCTTC. This codes for CASSLGGSKSSYNEQFF.

This chain connects TRBV30 to TRBJ1-2; 7 bases fit TRBD1. V shed 6 bases, J shed 8 bases, and the junction held 9 bases outside the gene matches. This CDR3 is 12 amino acids long. Germline V CDR1 and CDR2: GTSNPN, SVGIG (reference sequence). CDR3 nucleotide sequence: TGTGCCTGCTGGAAGGGGGCAGGAGGCTACACCTTC. Translated, it gives CACWKGAGGYTF.